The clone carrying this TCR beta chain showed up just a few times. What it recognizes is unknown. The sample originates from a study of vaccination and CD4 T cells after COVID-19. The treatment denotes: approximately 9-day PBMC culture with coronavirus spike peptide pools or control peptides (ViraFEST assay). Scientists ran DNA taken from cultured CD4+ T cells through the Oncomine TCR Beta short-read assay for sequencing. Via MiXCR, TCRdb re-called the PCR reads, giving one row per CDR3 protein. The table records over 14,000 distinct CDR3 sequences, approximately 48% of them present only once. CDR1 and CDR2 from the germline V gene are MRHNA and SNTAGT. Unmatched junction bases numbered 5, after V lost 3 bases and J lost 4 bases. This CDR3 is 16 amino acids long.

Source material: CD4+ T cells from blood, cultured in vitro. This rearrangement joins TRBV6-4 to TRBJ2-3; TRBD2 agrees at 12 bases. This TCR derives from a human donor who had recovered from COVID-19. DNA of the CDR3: TGTGCCAGCAGTGATTCGGCTAGCGGGGGGGCAGATACGCAGTATTTT. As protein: CASSDSASGGADTQYF.